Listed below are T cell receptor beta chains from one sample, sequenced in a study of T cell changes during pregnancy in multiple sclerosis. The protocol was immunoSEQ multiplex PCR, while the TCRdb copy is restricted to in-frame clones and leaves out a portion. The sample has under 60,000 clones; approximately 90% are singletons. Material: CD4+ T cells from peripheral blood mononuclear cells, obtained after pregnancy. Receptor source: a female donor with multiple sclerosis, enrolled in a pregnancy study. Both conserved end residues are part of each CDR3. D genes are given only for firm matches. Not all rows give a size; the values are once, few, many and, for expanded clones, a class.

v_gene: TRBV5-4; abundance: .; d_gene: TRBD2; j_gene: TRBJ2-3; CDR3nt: TGTGCCAGCAGCTTGGAGGGCGGGGGGGTCCATACGCAGTATTTT; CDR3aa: CASSLEGGGVHTQYF
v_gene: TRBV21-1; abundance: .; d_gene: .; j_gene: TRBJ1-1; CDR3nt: TGTGCCAGCAGCAAAGATAAGGTTATGAGGGGGCGCACTGAAGCTTTCTTT; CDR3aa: CASSKDKVMRGRTEAFF
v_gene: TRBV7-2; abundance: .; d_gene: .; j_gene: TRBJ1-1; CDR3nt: TGTGCCAGCAGCTTAAGTCGCGCGAACACTGAAGCTTTCTTT; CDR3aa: CASSLSRANTEAFF
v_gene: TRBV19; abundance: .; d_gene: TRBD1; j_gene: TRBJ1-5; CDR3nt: TGTGCCAGTAGTATAACGGACAGGGCGGGCAATCAGCCCCAGCATTTT; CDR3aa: CASSITDRAGNQPQHF
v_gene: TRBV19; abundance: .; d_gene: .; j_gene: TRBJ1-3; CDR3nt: TGTGCCAGCACTCGCGGGGAAGGAAACACCATATATTTT; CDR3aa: CASTRGEGNTIYF
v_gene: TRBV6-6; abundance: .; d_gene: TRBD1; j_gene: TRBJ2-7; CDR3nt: TGTGCCAGCAGCCCTGAGGGACAGGGATCCAACGAGCAGTACTTC; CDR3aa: CASSPEGQGSNEQYF
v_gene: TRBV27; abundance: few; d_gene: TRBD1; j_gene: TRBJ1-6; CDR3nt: TGTGCCAGCAGTCCCGACAGGGGGCACCCTAATAATTCACCCCTCCACTTT; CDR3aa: CASSPDRGHPNNSPLHF
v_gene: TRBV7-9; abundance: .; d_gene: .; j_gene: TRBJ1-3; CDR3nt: TGTGCCAGCAGCTTCGACTGGCTCTCTGGAAACACCATATATTTT; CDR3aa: CASSFDWLSGNTIYF
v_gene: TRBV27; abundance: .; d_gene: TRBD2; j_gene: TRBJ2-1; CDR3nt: TGTGCCAGCAAAAGGACTAGCGTCCACAATGAGCAGTTCTTC; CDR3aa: CASKRTSVHNEQFF
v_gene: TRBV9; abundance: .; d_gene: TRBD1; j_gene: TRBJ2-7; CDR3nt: TGTGCCAGCAGCCCCTGGTCACGCCGGGACAGGGGTGGGTACGAGCAGTACTTC; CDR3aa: CASSPWSRRDRGGYEQYF
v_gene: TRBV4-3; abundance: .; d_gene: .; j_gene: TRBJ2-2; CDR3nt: TGCGCCAGCAGCCAAGAGGGGCCCGGGGAGCTGTTTTTT; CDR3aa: CASSQEGPGELFF
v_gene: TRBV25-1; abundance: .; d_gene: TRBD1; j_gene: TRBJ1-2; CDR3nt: TGTGCCAGCACAGGGGGCTACTATGGCTACACCTTC; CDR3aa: CASTGGYYGYTF
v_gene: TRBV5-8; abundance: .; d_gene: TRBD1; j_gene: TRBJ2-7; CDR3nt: TGTGCCAGCAGCTTGGCCTCCCGGGACAGGGCGCCTAGGCCCTACGAGCAGTACTTC; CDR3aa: CASSLASRDRAPRPYEQYF
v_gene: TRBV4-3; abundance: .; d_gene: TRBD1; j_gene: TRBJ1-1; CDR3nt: TGCGCCAGCAGCCAGGGGGACAGGCGCCGAGGGCTGCTGAACACTGAAGCTTTCTTT; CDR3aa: CASSQGDRRRGLLNTEAFF
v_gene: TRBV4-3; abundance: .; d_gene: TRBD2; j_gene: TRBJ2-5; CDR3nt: TGCGCCAGCAGCCTTGTTGTTAGCGGGACCCAAGAGACCCAGTACTTC; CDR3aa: CASSLVVSGTQETQYF
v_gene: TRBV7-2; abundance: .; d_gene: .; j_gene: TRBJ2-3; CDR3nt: TGTGCCAGCAGCTTAGTCGGCACAGATACGCAGTATTTT; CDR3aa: CASSLVGTDTQYF
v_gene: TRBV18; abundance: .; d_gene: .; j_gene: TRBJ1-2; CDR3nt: TGTGCCAGCTCTTCAAACCTGGCGACGGGAATAATCTATGGCTACACCTTC; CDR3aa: CASSSNLATGIIYGYTF
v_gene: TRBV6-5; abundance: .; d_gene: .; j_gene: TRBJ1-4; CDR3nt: TGTGCCAGCAGTTATAGTTCAGGGTCAGGCGAAAAACTGTTTTTT; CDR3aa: CASSYSSGSGEKLFF
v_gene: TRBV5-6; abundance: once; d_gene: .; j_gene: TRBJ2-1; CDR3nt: TGTGCCAGCAGCTTCCGCGGAAGCTCCTACAATGAGCAGTTCTTC; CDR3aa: CASSFRGSSYNEQFF
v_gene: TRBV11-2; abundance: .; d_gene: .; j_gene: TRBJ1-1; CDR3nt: TGTGCCAGCAGCTTAGGTCTGACAGTCGACGCTGAAGCTTTCTTT; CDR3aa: CASSLGLTVDAEAFF
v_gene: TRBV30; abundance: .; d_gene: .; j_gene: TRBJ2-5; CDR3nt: TGTGCCTGGAGTGCCCCAGGCCGGGATCAAGAGACCCAGTACTTC; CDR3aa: CAWSAPGRDQETQYF
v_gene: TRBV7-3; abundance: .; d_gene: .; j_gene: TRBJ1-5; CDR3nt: TGTGCCAGCGGCCTGGGAGGTCAGCCCCAGCATTTT; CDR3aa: CASGLGGQPQHF
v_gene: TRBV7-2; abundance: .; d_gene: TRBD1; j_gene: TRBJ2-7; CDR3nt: TGTGCCAGCAGCTTAGTTGGACAGGGTTCCTACGAGCAGTACTTC; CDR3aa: CASSLVGQGSYEQYF
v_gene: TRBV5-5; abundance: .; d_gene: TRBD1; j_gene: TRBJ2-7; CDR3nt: TGTGCCAGCAGCTTGGGACAGGGAAGAGGCGAGCAGTACTTC; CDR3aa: CASSLGQGRGEQYF
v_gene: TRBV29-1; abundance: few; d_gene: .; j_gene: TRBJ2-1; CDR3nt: TGCAGCGTTGAATTGGGCGGGCTCGCGCAGTTCTTC; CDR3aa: CSVELGGLAQFF
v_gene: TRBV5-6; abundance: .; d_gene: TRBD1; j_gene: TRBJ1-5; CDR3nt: TGTGCCAGCAGCTTGCGACAGGGGTTCAATCAGCCCCAGCATTTT; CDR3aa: CASSLRQGFNQPQHF
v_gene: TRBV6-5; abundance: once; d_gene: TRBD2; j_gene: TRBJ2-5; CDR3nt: TGTGCCAGCAGTTACACTCGTTTGCGGGGGGAGACCCAGTACTTC; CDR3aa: CASSYTRLRGETQYF
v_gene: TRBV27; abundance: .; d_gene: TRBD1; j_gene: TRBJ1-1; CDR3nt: TGTGCCAGCAGTTTAATCCGACAGGGAACTGAAGCTTTCTTT; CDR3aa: CASSLIRQGTEAFF
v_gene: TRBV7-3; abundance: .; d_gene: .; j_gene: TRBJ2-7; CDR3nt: TGTGCCAGCAGCCTCCAGCAGGGAGGCCGCTACGAGCAGTACTTC; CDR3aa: CASSLQQGGRYEQYF
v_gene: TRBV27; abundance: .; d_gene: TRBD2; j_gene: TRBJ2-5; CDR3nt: TGTGCCAGCAGGAGCGGGGGCGGAGAGACCCAGTACTTC; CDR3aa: CASRSGGGETQYF
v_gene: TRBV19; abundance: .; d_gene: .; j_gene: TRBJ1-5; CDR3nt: TGTGCCAGTAGTATCCGGGGCCCGGGGGATCAGCCCCAGCATTTT; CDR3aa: CASSIRGPGDQPQHF
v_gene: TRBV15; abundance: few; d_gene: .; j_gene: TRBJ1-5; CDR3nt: TGTGCCACCAGCAGAGAAGGACATCTCATGCCCCAGCATTTT; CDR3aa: CATSREGHLMPQHF
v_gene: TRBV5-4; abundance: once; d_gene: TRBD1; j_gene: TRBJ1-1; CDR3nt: TGTGCCAGCAGATCGACAGGGTTTTACACTGAAGCTTTCTTT; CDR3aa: CASRSTGFYTEAFF
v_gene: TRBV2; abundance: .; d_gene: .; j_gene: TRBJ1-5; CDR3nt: TGTGCCAGCAATGGGCAGGGTGGAAATCAGCCCCAGCATTTT; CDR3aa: CASNGQGGNQPQHF
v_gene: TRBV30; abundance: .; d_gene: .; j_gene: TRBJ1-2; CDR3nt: TGTGCCTGGAGTAGGGAGAGGCACACCTTC; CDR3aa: CAWSRERHTF
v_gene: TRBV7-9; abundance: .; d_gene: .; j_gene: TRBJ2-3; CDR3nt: TGTGCCAGCACCCCCCCGGGGGGCCGTCTCACAGATACGCAGTATTTT; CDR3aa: CASTPPGGRLTDTQYF
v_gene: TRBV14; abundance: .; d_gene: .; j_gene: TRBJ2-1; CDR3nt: TGTGCCAGCAGCCCTCTTGGCGGAGGGGCCTACAATGAGCAGTTCTTC; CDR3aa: CASSPLGGGAYNEQFF
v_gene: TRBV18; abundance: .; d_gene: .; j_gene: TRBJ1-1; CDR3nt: TGTGCCAGCTCTTCGGAGCTGAACACTGAAGCTTTCTTT; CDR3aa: CASSSELNTEAFF
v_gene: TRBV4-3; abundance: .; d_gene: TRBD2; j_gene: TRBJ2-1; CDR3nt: TGCGCCAGCAGCTCAGCGGGGGGGATTTACAATGAGCAGTTCTTC; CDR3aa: CASSSAGGIYNEQFF
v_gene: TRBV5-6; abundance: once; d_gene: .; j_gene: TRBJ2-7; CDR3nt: TGTGCCAGCAGCTTGGACAGGAAGGAGTACTTC; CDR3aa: CASSLDRKEYF
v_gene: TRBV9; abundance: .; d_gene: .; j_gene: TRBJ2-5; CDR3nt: TGTGCCAGCAGCGTAGCTCTGGGGGGCCAAGAGACCCAGTACTTC; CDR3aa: CASSVALGGQETQYF
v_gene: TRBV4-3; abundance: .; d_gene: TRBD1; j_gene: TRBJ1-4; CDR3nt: TGCGCCAGCAGCGGGATGTGGGGACAGACTAATGAAAAACTGTTTTTT; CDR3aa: CASSGMWGQTNEKLFF
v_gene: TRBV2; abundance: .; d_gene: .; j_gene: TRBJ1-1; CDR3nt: TGTGCCAGCAGTTCCAGACTGTTGAACACTGAAGCTTTCTTT; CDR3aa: CASSSRLLNTEAFF
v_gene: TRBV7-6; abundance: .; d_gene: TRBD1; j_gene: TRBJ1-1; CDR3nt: TGTGCCAGCAGCTACGGACAGGGGGAAGCTTTCTTT; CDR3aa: CASSYGQGEAFF
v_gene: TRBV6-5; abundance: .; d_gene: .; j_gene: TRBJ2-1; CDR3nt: TGTGCCAGCAGTTACTCACCCCTCGTGAGGGAGGTAGAGTTCTTC; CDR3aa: CASSYSPLVREVEFF
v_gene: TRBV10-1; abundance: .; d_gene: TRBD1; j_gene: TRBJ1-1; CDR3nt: TGCGCCAAGGCGGGACAGACCCATGTACACACTGAAGCTTTCTTT; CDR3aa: CAKAGQTHVHTEAFF
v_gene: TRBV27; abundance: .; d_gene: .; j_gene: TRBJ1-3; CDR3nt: TGTGCCAGCAGTTTATGGCCTGACAGGTCGCGAGGAAACACCATATATTTT; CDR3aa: CASSLWPDRSRGNTIYF
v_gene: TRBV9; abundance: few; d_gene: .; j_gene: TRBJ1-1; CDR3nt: TGTGCCAGCAGCCCCCCGGGGACTGAAGCTTTCTTT; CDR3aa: CASSPPGTEAFF
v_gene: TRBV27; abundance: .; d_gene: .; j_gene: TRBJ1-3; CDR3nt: TGTGCCAGCAGTCTCGGAGGGTCGTGGGGAAACACCATATATTTT; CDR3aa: CASSLGGSWGNTIYF
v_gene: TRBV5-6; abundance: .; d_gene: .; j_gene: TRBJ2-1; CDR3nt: TGTGCCAGCAGTTTCGCTGGCGGGGGCCACTCCTACAATGAGCAGTTCTTC; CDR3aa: CASSFAGGGHSYNEQFF
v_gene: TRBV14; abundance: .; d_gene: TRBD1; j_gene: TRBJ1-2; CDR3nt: TGTGCCAGCAGACGGACAGGGGCTCATGGCTACACCTTC; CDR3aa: CASRRTGAHGYTF